This T cell receptor (beta chain) comes out of a study of control samples from healthy donors and cancer patients. Produced via immunoSEQ multiplex PCR; TCRdb's table is partial and in-frame only. The repertoire holds tens of thousands of clones, with approximately 90% as singletons. The V end lost 1 base, the J end lost 9 bases, and 10 bases lay between the germline ends. Germline loops: CDR1 SGHTA, CDR2 FQGTGA. The CDR3 consists of 14 residues. Input material: blood. The J gene is TRBJ1-6, the V gene TRBV7-3, with D perhaps TRBD1 (5 bases). This clonotype originated in a woman in her 70s in good health. The CDR3 region is CASSLIAGSSPLHF. The CDR3 nucleotides are TGTGCCAGCAGCTTAATTGCAGGGAGTTCACCCCTCCACTTT.